This passage covers 25 T cell receptor beta chains from one sample sequenced in a study of lymphopenia after photon versus proton radiotherapy. The data were produced by immunoSEQ multiplex PCR, yet TCRdb's version contains in-frame clones alone and is incomplete. The data show 35,000 to 50,000 clones, with about 83% seen just once and around 25% held by the top ten. The sample was peripheral blood, taken from a patient treated with proton-based radiotherapy. The receptors were sampled from a woman aged 65 to 85 with pancreatic cancer.

The chain couples TRBV7-3 to TRBJ2-1, with 8 bases matching TRBD2. Germline V gives CDR1 SGHTA, CDR2 FQGTGA. Trimming cost V 4 bases and J 10 bases; bases outside gene matches: 6. This CDR3 spans 13 amino acids. The CDR3 DNA follows: TGTGCCAGCAGCTCCGGACTAGCTGGGGAGCAGTTCTTC. It translates to CASSSGLAGEQFF.

This clone was found a few times. This chain links TRBV27 with TRBJ1-1, with 7 bases matching TRBD1. Trimming at V came to 8 bases and at J to 0 bases, leaving 6 bases not matched to a gene. The CDR3 sequence is 14 residues long. Germline lookup yields CDR1 MNHEY and CDR2 SMNVEV (reference sequence). Written as DNA, the CDR3 is TGTGCCAGCGGGGATAGGGGGCTGAACACTGAAGCTTTCTTT. It encodes CASGDRGLNTEAFF.

The chain links TRBV27 to TRBJ2-7; 8 bases align to TRBD1. The CDR3 has 16 amino acids. J gave up 2 bases and V 7 bases, and 13 bases lay outside the gene matches. Germline CDR1 and CDR2: MNHEY and SMNVEV (reference sequence). CDR3 sequence: CASNKAGQGPTYEQYF. The CDR3 DNA is TGTGCCAGCAATAAGGCCGGACAGGGCCCTACCTACGAGCAGTACTTC.

The V gene is TRBV4-2, the J gene TRBJ2-1; D ambiguous. CDR3 length: 14 amino acids. V was pared by 1 base and J by 5 bases, with 9 bases between. CDR1 LGHNA and CDR2 YNFKEQ come from the germline V gene. The CDR3 nucleotides are TGTGCCAGCAGCCAAGTTCTAAGTGACAATGAGCAGTTCTTC. Translated: CASSQVLSDNEQFF.

The chain is built from TRBV5-5 and TRBJ2-7; 12 nucleotides align to TRBD2. The germline V gene has CDR1 SGHKS and CDR2 YYEKEE (reference sequence). The CDR3 covers 14 residues. V dropped 6 bases and J dropped 5; count of bases not matched to a gene: 6. The CDR3 DNA reads as TGTGCCAGCACCCTAGCGGGAGGGCCCAACGAGCAGTACTTC. It yields the protein CASTLAGGPNEQYF.

This sequence joins TRBV4-2 and TRBJ2-5, with D possibly being TRBD2 (6 bases). CDR1 LGHNA and CDR2 YNFKEQ come from the germline V gene. The length of the CDR3 is 14 residues. V was cut by 0 bases and J by 7 bases, with 12 bases left in between. DNA for the CDR3: TGTGCCAGCAGCCAAGACGCTAGCGTTGGGACCCAGTACTTC. It yields the protein CASSQDASVGTQYF.

In its sample, this clone was seen a few times. The chain carries TRBV19 and TRBJ2-7, with 12 bases that match TRBD2. With 0 bases clipped from V and 3 bases from J, the junction kept 0 bases outside the gene matches. The CDR3 runs 15 residues. Per the germline V gene, CDR1 is LNHDA and CDR2 is SQIVND (reference sequence). The CDR3 reads CASSIETSGSYEQYF. The CDR3 DNA sequence: TGTGCCAGTAGTATAGAGACTAGCGGGAGCTACGAGCAGTACTTC.

The V call is TRBV27, the J call TRBJ1-5; D gene unclear. Germline-derived CDR1 and CDR2 are MNHEY and SMNVEV (reference sequence). The CDR3 length is 13 residues. Deletions cut 8 bases from V and 3 bases from J, with 11 bases between. The CDR3 DNA sequence: TGTGCCAGCTGTATGAGGGTCAATCAGCCCCAGCATTTT. Protein sequence: CASCMRVNQPQHF.

The V and J genes are TRBV4-3 and TRBJ2-7; D tentatively fits TRBD1 or TRBD2 (5 bases each). Trimming took off 4 bases at V and 10 bases at J, with 14 bases between the two ends. The germline V gene has CDR1 LGHNA and CDR2 YSLEER. The CDR3 has 12 residues. In nucleotides, the CDR3 is TGCGCCAGCAGCCGCAGACCGGGACCTCAGTACTTC. It specifies CASSRRPGPQYF.

V is TRBV29-1 and J is TRBJ2-1; D gene unclear. Germline V CDR1 and CDR2: SQVTM, ANQGSEA. The V gene lost 4 bases and the J gene lost 0 bases, with 10 bases spanning the gap. The CDR3 runs to 14 residues. This CDR3 is CSVVSLSSYNEQFF. The CDR3 nucleotides read TGCAGCGTTGTTTCCCTGAGCTCCTACAATGAGCAGTTCTTC.

This rearrangement joins TRBV30 to TRBJ2-7; TRBD2 matches at 7 bases. Germline V CDR1 and CDR2: GTSNPN, SVGIG (reference sequence). Germline trimming cut 2 bases from V and 2 bases from J; bases unmatched to any gene: 15. The CDR3 extends over 17 amino acids. The CDR3 coding sequence is TGTGCCTGGAGTAAGGGTTGGGATAGCGGGCTGACCTACGAGCAGTACTTC. Protein: CAWSKGWDSGLTYEQYF.

The J gene is TRBJ2-6, the V gene TRBV12-5; D possibly corresponds to TRBD1 (5 bases). This CDR3 region has 18 residues. The germline gives CDR1 LGHNT, CDR2 FRNRAP. Trimming pared 4 bases from V and 5 bases from J, leaving 21 bases between. This chain's CDR3 is CASGCNCAGQSRANVLTF. CDR3 sequence (DNA): TGTGCTAGTGGTTGCAATTGTGCAGGACAAAGTCGGGCCAACGTCCTGACTTTC.

This clone showed up just once. This rearrangement joins TRBV13 to TRBJ2-3, with TRBD2 identical over 14 bases. The CDR3 has 15 residues. V was pared by 9 bases and J by 5 bases, with 7 bases of the junction left unmatched. From germline, CDR1 is PRHDT and CDR2 FYEKMQ (reference sequence). CDR3 bases: TGTGCCAGTCGACTAGCGGGAGGGCCGGGAGATACGCAGTATTTT. Its translation is CASRLAGGPGDTQYF.

This clone appeared once. The chain links TRBV30 to TRBJ1-3; 7 positions match TRBD1. The trim removed 2 bases at V and 5 bases at J, leaving 3 bases unmatched. From germline, CDR1 is GTSNPN and CDR2 SVGIG (reference sequence). CDR3 size: 13 residues. CDR3 residues: CAWSTGQRNTIYF. The DNA of the CDR3 is TGTGCCTGGAGTACGGGACAGCGAAACACCATATATTTT.

The chain uses TRBV29-1 and TRBJ1-1; D gene uncertain. This CDR3 is built from 9 residues. CDR1 and CDR2 (germline): SQVTM, ANQGSEA. V was clipped by 5 bases and J by 2 bases, with 0 bases between them. DNA for the CDR3: TGCAGCGTTAACACTGAAGCTTTCTTT. It yields the protein CSVNTEAFF.

The chain recombines TRBV29-1 with TRBJ1-2; unclear D gene. Germline lookup yields CDR1 SQVTM and CDR2 ANQGSEA. This CDR3 is built from 12 residues. Trimming removed 7 bases from V and 4 bases from J, with 13 bases in between. CDR3 DNA: TGCAGCGCCGACCCCCCGGGCTATGGCTACACCTTC. Translated: CSADPPGYGYTF.

The CDR3 DNA reads TGTGCCAGCAGTTTATCGGTAGCCGATTCACCCCTCCACTTT. Amino acids: CASSLSVADSPLHF. This chain uses TRBV28 with TRBJ1-6; D is undetermined. Germline CDR1 reads MDHEN; CDR2 reads SYDVKM. Deletions cut 1 base from V and 8 bases from J, with 9 bases between. The CDR3 consists of 14 residues.

The rearrangement links TRBV7-9 to TRBJ1-5; perhaps TRBD1 as D (5 bases). The germline V and J ends were trimmed by 4 bases and 2 bases, with 9 bases remaining between them. The length of the CDR3 is 14 residues. Germline V gene data show CDR1 as SEHNR and CDR2 as FQNEAQ (reference sequence). The CDR3 DNA follows: TGTGCCAGCAGCTCGGACACAGGCAATCAGCCCCAGCATTTT. It specifies CASSSDTGNQPQHF.

The chain links TRBV18 to TRBJ2-3; D remains ambiguous. The CDR3 is made up of 12 amino acids. Germline lookup yields CDR1 KGHSH and CDR2 LQKENI. Trimming left V 1 base short and J 5 bases short, with 4 bases between. The CDR3 DNA follows: TGTGCCAGCTCACCACAGGTAGATACGCAGTATTTT. This sequence encodes CASSPQVDTQYF.

This chain connects TRBV11-3 to TRBJ1-2, with a tentative D call TRBD1 (6 bases). The CDR3 has 16 amino acids. Germline CDR1 is SGHNT and CDR2 is YENEEA. The germline V and J ends were trimmed by 1 base and 7 bases, with 19 bases remaining between them. CDR3 sequence reads: CASSLATLGGASGYTF. Written as DNA, the CDR3 is TGTGCCAGCAGCTTAGCTACTCTGGGGGGGGCCAGTGGCTACACCTTC.

The gene calls are TRBV5-1 and TRBJ2-7; the match to TRBD2 covers 16 bases. Looked up from germline, CDR1 is SGHRS and CDR2 is YFSETQ. V was clipped by 4 bases and J by 5 bases; unmatched bases: 6. This CDR3 region has 16 residues. DNA for the CDR3: TGCGCCAGCAGCCCGGGACTAGCGGGAGGGCCGAACGAGCAGTACTTC. This translates into CASSPGLAGGPNEQYF.

This clone was detected only once. The genes are TRBV7-2 and TRBJ1-4; D is uncertain. The germline gives CDR1 SGHTA, CDR2 FQGNSA. V lost 5 bases to trimming and J lost 5 bases, with 12 bases between them. This CDR3 is built from 14 residues. The CDR3 here is CASSRTARNEKLFF. The CDR3 region has the DNA TGTGCCAGCAGCCGGACGGCGAGAAATGAAAAACTGTTTTTT.

This chain connects TRBV27 to TRBJ2-5; 10 bases agree with TRBD1. The DNA end lines up better with TRBJ2-7; the J call may be wrong. The CDR3 is made up of 16 amino acids. Germline assignment: CDR1 MNHEY and CDR2 SMNVEV (reference sequence). The CDR3 region has the DNA TGTGCCAGCAGTCGATATTCCGGGACAGGGGTCAGCGAGCAGTACTTC. Translating it yields CASSRYSGTGVSEQYF.

The chain links TRBV4-2 to TRBJ1-2; 9 bases match TRBD1. The V segment lost 4 bases and the J segment 6 bases; nucleotides outside the gene matches: 3. The V gene's germline CDR1 is LGHNA and CDR2 YNFKEQ. CDR3 length: 13 residues. CDR3 sequence: CASSRDRVDGYTF. In DNA form, the CDR3 reads TGTGCCAGCAGCCGGGACAGGGTAGATGGCTACACCTTC.

This chain uses TRBV28 with TRBJ1-3; TRBD1 might be the D (5 bases). With 8 bases removed from V and 5 bases from J, the gap between germline ends came to 10 bases. Germline V gene lookup returns CDR1 MDHEN and CDR2 SYDVKM. The CDR3 covers 12 residues. DNA of the CDR3: TGTGCCAGCGCCGGGGCACGAAACACCATATATTTT. Translation: CASAGARNTIYF.